The 31 T cell receptor beta chains below come from one sample, sequenced in a study of shared clonotypes between healthy human individuals. Using immunoSEQ multiplex PCR, the repertoire was profiled, and TCRdb retains in-frame clones only, with some absent. The sample gives 2 million to 2.5 million clones, under 95% of which show up once; approximately 0.36% is in the top ten. The sequenced sample consisted of naive CD4+ T cells from PBMCs. Subset here: CD45RA+ positively selected. The receptor source for this set is a man aged 18 to 29 in good health. Some clones in this sample may be carry-over from other donors' samples.

The chain uses TRBV28 and TRBJ2-1, with 13 bases lining up with TRBD2. The junction had 5 bases not matched to a gene; V was cut back by 7 bases and J by 5 bases. The CDR3 covers 15 residues. Germline-derived CDR1 and CDR2 are MDHEN and SYDVKM. The DNA for the CDR3 is TGTGCCAGCATGATGGGACTAGCGGGAAACAATGAGCAGTTCTTC. Translated: CASMMGLAGNNEQFF. Full variable domain (remainder filled in from reference TRBV28 and TRBJ2-1): DVKVTQSSRYLVKRTGEKVFLECVQDMDHENMFWYRQDPGLGLRLIYFSYDVKMKEKGDIPEGYSVSREKKERFSLILESASTNQTSMYLCASMMGLAGNNEQFFGPGTRLTVL.

This chain links TRBV5-1 with TRBJ2-7, with D possibly being TRBD1 (5 bases). The CDR3 covers 14 residues. Trimming pared 4 bases from V and 3 bases from J, leaving 14 bases between. Germline loops: CDR1 SGHRS, CDR2 YFSETQ. The CDR3 loop reads CASSIQGVIYEQYF. CDR3 coding DNA: TGCGCCAGCAGCATCCAAGGGGTGATCTACGAGCAGTACTTC.

The chain employs TRBV6-5 and TRBJ2-7; D may be TRBD1 (6 bases). Trimming stripped 11 bases from V and 2 bases from J, with 13 bases between. The germline CDR1 and CDR2 sequences are MNHEY and SVGAGI. The CDR3 has 12 amino acids. This CDR3 reads CAGMNRAYEQYF. Written as DNA, the CDR3 is TGTGCCGGCATGAACAGGGCCTACGAGCAGTACTTC.

Details on this clone: Other nucleotide sequences in the sample specify the same CDR3. V is TRBV7-9 and J is TRBJ1-1; D call uncertain. V shed 1 base and J shed 1 base, with 4 bases lying between them. The germline gives CDR1 SEHNR, CDR2 FQNEAQ (reference sequence). The length of the CDR3 is 13 residues. The CDR3 loop is CASSLEPNTEAFF. CDR3 DNA sequence: TGTGCCAGCAGCTTAGAACCGAACACTGAAGCTTTCTTT. Full variable domain (missing parts from reference TRBV7-9 and TRBJ1-1): DTGVSQNPRHKITKRGQNVTFRCDPISEHNRLYWYRQTLGQGPEFLTYFQNEAQLEKSRLLSDRFSAERPKGSFSTLEIQRTEQGDSAMYLCASSLEPNTEAFFGQGTRLTVV.

The chain couples TRBV28 to TRBJ2-7; D may match TRBD1 or TRBD2 (5 bases each). Germline assignment: CDR1 MDHEN and CDR2 SYDVKM. CDR3 length equals 15 residues. Trimming stripped 2 bases from V and 6 bases from J, with 17 bases between. CDR3 amino acids: CASSLGGTRGPEQYF. The CDR3 nucleotides read TGTGCCAGCAGTTTAGGTGGGACGAGAGGGCCCGAGCAGTACTTC.

CDR3 in DNA: TGTGCCAGCTCGGACGTCGGGGGCGCCTATGGCTACACCTTC. Its protein is CASSDVGGAYGYTF. This chain joins TRBV18 and TRBJ1-2; TRBD1 is a possible D gene (6 bases). With 6 bases removed from V and 4 bases from J, the gap between germline ends came to 15 bases. CDR3 length: 14 amino acids. Germline assignment: CDR1 KGHSH and CDR2 LQKENI.

The chain employs TRBV28 and TRBJ2-7, with a tentative D call TRBD1 (6 bases). V was pared by 2 bases and J by 6 bases, with 14 bases between. Looked up from germline, CDR1 is MDHEN and CDR2 is SYDVKM. This CDR3 is built from 14 residues. This CDR3 is CASSLPQEGGEQYF. The CDR3 DNA sequence: TGTGCCAGCAGTTTACCCCAGGAAGGGGGCGAGCAGTACTTC.

The chain joins TRBV2 to TRBJ1-5; no firm D call. In germline, CDR1 is SNHLY, CDR2 FYNNEI. The CDR3 length is 13 residues. V was clipped by 5 bases and J by 7 bases, with 12 bases between them. DNA for the CDR3: TGTGCCAGCAGTCGGGAATTACGACAGCCCCAGCATTTT. Translating gives CASSRELRQPQHF.

The rearrangement uses TRBV6-5 and TRBJ2-1, with D uncertain. Trimming cost V 5 bases and J 8 bases, with 13 bases left between them. The CDR3 is 13 amino acids. Per the germline V gene, CDR1 is MNHEY and CDR2 is SVGAGI. CDR3 sequence reads: CASSNPIGHEQFF. For the CDR3, the DNA is TGTGCCAGCAGTAACCCTATAGGGCATGAGCAGTTCTTC.

The rearrangement joins TRBV5-1 to TRBJ1-4; TRBD1 matches 8 bases. In germline, CDR1 is SGHRS, CDR2 YFSETQ. The J segment lost 8 bases and the V segment lost 3 bases, leaving 6 bases of the junction unmatched. This CDR3 is built from 14 residues. The CDR3: CASSSDRAGEKLFF. CDR3 DNA: TGCGCCAGCAGCTCGGACAGGGCCGGGGAAAAACTGTTTTTT.

This clone was recorded once. J is TRBJ2-5 and V is TRBV5-1, with 11 bases fitting TRBD2. Germline V CDR1 and CDR2: SGHRS, YFSETQ. This CDR3 comprises 19 residues. With 4 bases clipped from V and 0 bases from J, the junction kept 14 bases outside the gene matches. In DNA, the CDR3 is TGCGCCAGCAGCCCGGGACTAGCGGCTCAGACCTTCTACCAAGAGACCCAGTACTTC. It encodes CASSPGLAAQTFYQETQYF.

The rearrangement uses TRBV11-2 and TRBJ2-3; D gene ambiguous. Germline V gives CDR1 SGHAT, CDR2 FQNNGV. V lost 0 bases to trimming and J lost 15 bases, with 16 bases between them. This CDR3 comprises 13 residues. The CDR3 nucleotides are TGTGCCAGCAGCTTAGATGGCGGCATGCGCTTTTATTTT. The encoded protein is CASSLDGGMRFYF. Combining the CDR3 with reference TRBV11-2 and TRBJ2-3 gives the whole variable domain EAGVAQSPRYKIIEKRQSVAFWCNPISGHATLYWYQQILGQGPKLLIQFQNNGVVDDSQLPKDRFSAERLKGVDSTLKIQPAKLEDSAVYLCASSLDGGMRFYFGPGTRLTVL.

The CDR3 spells CASSQDRVDSPLHF. For the CDR3, the DNA is TGTGCCAGCAGCCAAGATCGGGTTGATTCACCCCTCCACTTT. The chain uses TRBV4-2 and TRBJ1-6; D call uncertain. This CDR3 region has 14 residues. From germline, CDR1 is LGHNA and CDR2 YNFKEQ. V lost 0 bases, J lost 8 bases, and 8 bases lay in between.

Turning to this clone: Other DNA sequences in the sample encode the same CDR3. The rearrangement uses TRBV30 and TRBJ1-5, with D possibly TRBD1 on 5 matching bases. Trimming left V 0 bases short and J 1 base short, with 10 bases between. The CDR3 is 15 residues long. Looked up from germline, CDR1 is GTSNPN and CDR2 is SVGIG (reference sequence). The CDR3 DNA follows: TGTGCCTGGAGTGTACTAGGGGTCAGCAATCAGCCCCAGCATTTT. This sequence encodes CAWSVLGVSNQPQHF.

Concerning this clone itself: Other DNA sequences in the same sample also yield this CDR3. The chain joins TRBV30 to TRBJ2-7, with 7 bases matching TRBD2. From germline, CDR1 is GTSNPN and CDR2 SVGIG (reference sequence). This CDR3 spans 12 amino acids. With V trimmed by 2 bases and J by 6 bases, 4 bases remained unmatched. The CDR3, as DNA: TGTGCCTGGAGTTCGGGAGGACCCGAGCAGTACTTC. It translates to CAWSSGGPEQYF.

The chain links TRBV18 to TRBJ2-2, with TRBD2 identical over 7 bases. The CDR3 has 17 residues. V lost 2 bases, J lost 5 bases, and 11 bases stayed unmatched. The germline gives CDR1 KGHSH, CDR2 LQKENI. The CDR3: CASSPGNSGRQTGELFF. DNA for the CDR3: TGTGCCAGCTCACCAGGGAATAGCGGGCGGCAGACCGGGGAGCTGTTTTTT.

The chain couples TRBV6-6 to TRBJ2-5; the D is unclear. The germline V gene encodes CDR1 MNHNY and CDR2 SVGAGI (reference sequence). The CDR3 spans 16 residues. The V and J ends lost 3 bases and 0 bases respectively, with 14 bases between them. CDR3 in amino acids: CASSYLTSKYQETQYF. As DNA, the CDR3 is TGTGCCAGCAGTTATTTAACGTCAAAATACCAAGAGACCCAGTACTTC.

This chain uses TRBV18 with TRBJ1-1; a possible D gene is TRBD1 (5 bases). V was pared by 2 bases and J by 5 bases, with 12 bases between. The CDR3 spans 14 residues. Germline CDR1 is KGHSH and CDR2 is LQKENI. The CDR3 loop reads CASSPGWGFTEAFF. The CDR3 coding sequence is TGTGCCAGCTCACCAGGTTGGGGGTTTACTGAAGCTTTCTTT.

The chain combines TRBV28 with TRBJ1-3, with a tentative D call TRBD1 (5 bases). The CDR3 has 15 residues. Germline CDR1 is MDHEN and CDR2 is SYDVKM. V dropped 3 bases and J dropped 3 bases, with 12 bases sitting between them. In DNA, the CDR3 is TGTGCCAGCAGTTTTCGGCGGACACTTGGAAACACCATATATTTT. Its protein is CASSFRRTLGNTIYF.

The genes are TRBV19 and TRBJ1-1; no firm D call. V lost 5 bases to trimming and J lost 0 bases, with 13 bases between them. CDR1 and CDR2 from the germline V gene are LNHDA and SQIVND (reference sequence). The CDR3 has 15 residues. The CDR3 region has the DNA TGTGCCAGTAGTCTCCGACATGGATTGAACACTGAAGCTTTCTTT. This encodes CASSLRHGLNTEAFF.

The chain combines TRBV28 with TRBJ1-3; 9 nucleotides match TRBD1. The V gene's germline CDR1 is MDHEN and CDR2 SYDVKM. Germline trimming cut 5 bases from V and 0 bases from J; bases unmatched to any gene: 8. This CDR3 spans 17 amino acids. The CDR3 nucleotides read TGTGCCAGCAGTCCTCCGGGACAGGGACTCTCTGGAAACACCATATATTTT. Its translation: CASSPPGQGLSGNTIYF. Full variable domain (outside the CDR3, taken from reference TRBV28 and TRBJ1-3): DVKVTQSSRYLVKRTGEKVFLECVQDMDHENMFWYRQDPGLGLRLIYFSYDVKMKEKGDIPEGYSVSREKKERFSLILESASTNQTSMYLCASSPPGQGLSGNTIYFGEGSWLTVV.

This chain links TRBV5-5 with TRBJ2-7; 7 nucleotides agree with TRBD2. The V segment lost 6 bases and the J segment 5 bases; nucleotides outside the gene matches: 20. The length of the CDR3 is 17 residues. Germline-derived CDR1 and CDR2 are SGHKS and YYEKEE (reference sequence). The DNA of the CDR3 is TGTGCCAGCACCACTCGCTTAGGGGAGGGCCGTACGGACGAGCAGTACTTC. Encoded protein: CASTTRLGEGRTDEQYF.

The chain combines TRBV7-8 with TRBJ2-7; a weak D match, TRBD1 (6 bases). The germline gives CDR1 SGHVS, CDR2 FQNEAQ. This CDR3 has 17 residues. With 1 base removed from V and 6 bases from J, the gap between germline ends came to 22 bases. The CDR3: CASSLVSGAIPLSEQYF. The CDR3 DNA follows: TGTGCCAGCAGCTTAGTGTCAGGGGCCATACCCCTCAGCGAGCAGTACTTC.

This chain links TRBV4-1 with TRBJ2-5, with 11 bases lining up with TRBD2. The CDR3 is made up of 16 amino acids. CDR1 and CDR2 (germline): MGHRA, YSYEKL. V was pared by 3 bases and J by 0 bases, with 3 bases of the junction left unmatched. The CDR3 DNA is TGCGCCAGCAGCCACGGACTAGCGGGCAACCAAGAGACCCAGTACTTC. It codes for CASSHGLAGNQETQYF.

The V gene is TRBV28, the J gene TRBJ1-6; unclear D gene. This CDR3 is built from 15 residues. V was shortened by 6 bases and J by 6 bases, with 15 bases between the two germline ends. Germline CDR1 reads MDHEN; CDR2 reads SYDVKM. The CDR3 reads CASRPTGRFNSPLHF. CDR3 in DNA: TGTGCCAGCAGGCCAACTGGACGTTTTAATTCACCCCTCCACTTT.

The chain links TRBV5-6 to TRBJ2-4; D possibly corresponds to TRBD2 (6 bases). V gave up 8 bases and J gave up 0 bases, with 27 bases separating them. This CDR3 has 19 amino acids. The V gene's germline CDR1 is SGHDT and CDR2 YYEEEE. The CDR3, as DNA: TGTGCCAGGGGGAGGAGGGTTTCGAGGAATGGTGAAGCCAAAAACATTCAGTACTTC. Translation gives CARGRRVSRNGEAKNIQYF. The full variable domain, with the rest looked up from reference TRBV5-6 and TRBJ2-4, is DAGVTQSPTHLIKTRGQQVTLRCSPKSGHDTVSWYQQALGQGPQFIFQYYEEEERQRGNFPDRFSGHQFPNYSSELNVNALLLGDSALYLCARGRRVSRNGEAKNIQYFGAGTRLSVL.

For this clone: Other nucleotide sequences from this sample produce the same CDR3. The chain is built from TRBV5-1 and TRBJ2-3; D call uncertain. V lost 4 bases and J 2 bases, leaving 5 bases between the germline ends. From germline, CDR1 is SGHRS and CDR2 YFSETQ. The CDR3 spans 12 residues. The CDR3 region is CASSLPTDTQYF. The CDR3 coding sequence is TGCGCCAGCAGCCTGCCCACAGATACGCAGTATTTT.

V and J are TRBV5-4 and TRBJ2-7; D gene uncertain. From germline, CDR1 is SGHNT and CDR2 YYREEE (reference sequence). V lost 4 bases and J 1 base, leaving 12 bases between the germline ends. The length of the CDR3 is 14 residues. The CDR3 sequence is CASSIGWDSYEQYF. Here the CDR3 DNA reads TGTGCCAGCAGCATTGGCTGGGATTCCTACGAGCAGTACTTC.

The chain uses TRBV28 and TRBJ2-7, with TRBD2 as a possible D gene (6 bases). The germline V gene encodes CDR1 MDHEN and CDR2 SYDVKM. Between the trimmed V and J ends, which lost 6 bases and 0 bases, there was a span of 12 bases. CDR3 length: 14 residues. Here the CDR3 reads CASRTVGGSYEQYF. CDR3 nucleotide sequence: TGTGCCAGCAGGACTGTCGGGGGCTCCTACGAGCAGTACTTC.

CDR3 sequence reads: CATQGRSGVTEAFF. The CDR3 DNA follows: TGTGCCACTCAGGGCAGGTCCGGCGTCACTGAAGCTTTCTTT. The chain recombines TRBV2 with TRBJ1-1; D possibly corresponds to TRBD1 (5 bases). Trimming left V 10 bases short and J 4 bases short, with 19 bases between. The germline CDR1 and CDR2 sequences are SNHLY and FYNNEI. The CDR3 runs to 14 residues.

CDR3 amino acids: CASARGGGIVYEQYF. CDR3 coding DNA: TGTGCCAGCGCGCGGGGAGGGGGCATAGTTTACGAGCAGTACTTC. The chain has TRBV6-1 and TRBJ2-7; D is possibly TRBD1 or TRBD2 (7 bases each). Trimming cost V 8 bases and J 4 bases, with 21 bases left between them. The CDR3 loop spans 15 amino acids. The germline V gene has CDR1 MNHNS and CDR2 SASEGT.